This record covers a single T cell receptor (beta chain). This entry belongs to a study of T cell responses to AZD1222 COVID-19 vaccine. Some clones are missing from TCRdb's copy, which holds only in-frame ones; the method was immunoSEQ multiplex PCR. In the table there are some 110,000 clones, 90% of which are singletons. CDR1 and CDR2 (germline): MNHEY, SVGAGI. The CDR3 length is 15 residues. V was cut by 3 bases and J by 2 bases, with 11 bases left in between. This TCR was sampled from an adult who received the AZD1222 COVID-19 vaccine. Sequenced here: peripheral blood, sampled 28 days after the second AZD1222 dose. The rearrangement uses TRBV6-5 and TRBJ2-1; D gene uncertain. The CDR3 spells CASSYKGGAYNEQFF. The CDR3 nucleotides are TGTGCCAGCAGTTATAAGGGTGGGGCCTACAATGAGCAGTTCTTC.